This TCR beta chain was sequenced during a study of T cell repertoires in cytomegalovirus infection. Study background: It was recently identified HLA-C-restricted and well-studied HLA-B-restricted CMV epitopes that the study used. Carrying CMV and the relevant HLA type showed in public TCR beta signatures. The study, taken as a whole, reports: Summed frequency of shared TCR beta families picked out CMV carriers who also had the relevant HLA. Ex vivo responses were dominated by HLA-C-restricted CMV-specific TCR beta clonotypes.

Details on this clonotype: Its antigen is undetermined.

The V and J ends lost 2 bases and 0 bases respectively, with 7 bases between them. This CDR3 has 15 residues. Per germline, CDR1 MNHEY and CDR2 SMNVEV (reference sequence). TCRdb re-called the reads through MiXCR, storing one row per CDR3 protein. The data contain hundreds of thousands of distinct CDR3 sequences, around 35% of them singletons. V and J are TRBV27 and TRBJ1-4; a weak D match, TRBD1 (5 bases). The clonotype originates from a human donor in good health (CMV status not recorded). Some clones in this sample may be carry-over from other donors' samples. The source was cultured PBMCs, collected from culture after CMV antigen stimulation. For the CDR3, the DNA is TGTGCCAGCAGTTTAGGGGCCACAACTAATGAAAAACTGTTTTTT. It is translated as CASSLGATTNEKLFF. Full variable domain (rest looked up from reference TRBV27 and TRBJ1-4): EAQVTQNPRYLITVTGKKLTVTCSQNMNHEYMSWYRQDPGLGLRQIYYSMNVEVTDKGDVPEGYKVSRKEKRNFPLILESPSPNQTSLYFCASSLGATTNEKLFFGSGTQLSVL.